This T cell receptor beta chain was retrieved from a study of immune heterogeneity within non-small cell lung tumors. Samples each supplied 600 ng of bulk tumor genomic DNA as template. Several biopsies were collected from each primary tumor during surgery. They were spaced as far apart as possible within the tumor mass. Undergoing curative surgery were patients whose non-small cell lung cancer was untreated and newly diagnosed. Multiplex PCR relied on 32 V and 13 J primers to amplify TCR beta CDR3. Via MiXCR, TCRdb re-called the multiplex PCR reads, giving one row per CDR3 protein. The sample includes 1,500 to 2,500 distinct CDR3 sequences, 25% to 30% of them seen just once. J gave up 8 bases and V 3 bases, and 6 bases lay outside the gene matches. Germline assignment: CDR1 LGHDT and CDR2 YNNKEL (reference sequence). The CDR3 sequence is 14 residues long.

The sample consisted of lung tumor tissue. The chain joins TRBV3-1 to TRBJ2-3, with TRBD2 identical over 9 bases. This clonotype was obtained from a woman aged 45-65 years with non-small cell lung cancer. For the CDR3, the DNA is TGTGCCAGCAGCCACGCGGGGGGGGGGGGTACGCAGTATTTT. Translating it yields CASSHAGGGGTQYF.